This entry lists 29 T cell receptor beta chains sequenced from one sample in a study of CD8+ T cells in alopecia areata. After isolation, RNA underwent reverse transcription to generate cDNA as the sequencing template. The protocol was immunoSEQ multiplex PCR, while the TCRdb copy is restricted to in-frame clones and leaves out a portion. This sample has fewer than 350,000 clones, with 55% to 75% found just once. Documented treatment: oral pan-JAK inhibitor, 5-10 mg twice daily. Sequences were derived from CD4+ T cells sorted from blood, sampled at week 24, from a patient treated with tofacitinib. These receptor sequences come from a human donor with alopecia areata.

This clone was seen a few times. The J gene is TRBJ2-7, the V gene TRBV5-1; D not certain. V was shortened by 7 bases and J by 5 bases, with 13 bases between the two germline ends. The CDR3 runs 12 residues. The germline gives CDR1 SGHRS, CDR2 YFSETQ. The CDR3 region is CASRPADHEQYF. Here the CDR3 DNA reads TGCGCCAGCCGGCCGGCTGATCACGAGCAGTACTTC.

As concerns this clone: A single base separates this from a much larger clone, so it may be a read error. The chain carries TRBV5-4 and TRBJ2-3; D possibly corresponds to TRBD2 (5 bases). The V gene lost 2 bases and the J gene lost 6 bases, with 7 bases spanning the gap. This CDR3 is built from 12 residues. Germline assignment: CDR1 SGHNT and CDR2 YYREEE (reference sequence). CDR3 nucleotide sequence: TGTGCCAGCAGCTTCGGAGGCGATACGCAGTATTTT. Its protein is CASSFGGDTQYF.

This clone was detected a few times. This chain uses TRBV2 with TRBJ2-2; 7 nucleotides match TRBD2. V trimming: 8 bases; J trimming: 0 bases; junction bases outside the gene matches: 3. CDR3 length: 14 amino acids. The germline V gene encodes CDR1 SNHLY and CDR2 FYNNEI. The CDR3: CASRGGPNTGELFF. In nucleotides, the CDR3 is TGTGCCAGCCGCGGGGGACCGAACACCGGGGAGCTGTTTTTT.

The rearrangement uses TRBV6-9 and TRBJ2-7; D ambiguous. Between the trimmed V and J ends, which lost 10 bases and 6 bases, there was a span of 19 bases. The CDR3 loop spans 13 amino acids. CDR1 is MNHGY and CDR2 is SVAAGI in the germline V gene. The CDR3 reads CAKRTGRKGEQYF. CDR3 DNA sequence: TGTGCCAAAAGGACGGGCAGAAAAGGCGAGCAGTACTTC.

This clone has just one count. The same CDR3 arises from other DNA sequences in this sample as well. V gene TRBV30 combines with J gene TRBJ1-1; no definite D call. In germline, CDR1 is GTSNPN, CDR2 SVGIG (reference sequence). This CDR3 is built from 13 residues. V was pared by 1 base and J by 2 bases, with 8 bases between. The CDR3 nucleotides are TGTGCCTGGAGTGCAGGAAGAAACACTGAAGCTTTCTTT. It codes for CAWSAGRNTEAFF.

The CDR3 region is CASSAWGANYGYTF. DNA of the CDR3: TGTGCCAGCTCCGCATGGGGAGCCAACTATGGCTACACCTTC. The chain links TRBV5-4 to TRBJ1-2; D ambiguous. The germline CDR1 and CDR2 sequences are SGHNT and YYREEE (reference sequence). This CDR3 spans 14 amino acids. Between the trimmed V and J ends, which lost 7 bases and 2 bases, there was a span of 15 bases.

Here the CDR3 reads CASSESARLNTEAFF. CDR3 bases: TGTGCCAGCAGTGAATCGGCCAGGCTGAACACTGAAGCTTTCTTT. J is TRBJ1-1 and V is TRBV25-1; no reliable D call. The CDR3 totals 15 residues. The germline V gene has CDR1 MGHDK and CDR2 SYGVNS. V was trimmed by 1 base and J by 0 bases, leaving 9 bases between them.

The V gene is TRBV19, the J gene TRBJ2-1; 14 nucleotides align to TRBD2. CDR1 and CDR2 (germline): LNHDA, SQIVND (reference sequence). CDR3 length: 21 residues. The V and J ends lost 3 bases and 0 bases, in that order; junction bases with no gene match: 13. Here the CDR3 reads CASSMSRGGLAGGYSYNEQFF. CDR3 bases: TGTGCCAGTAGTATGTCCAGAGGAGGACTAGCGGGGGGTTACTCCTACAATGAGCAGTTCTTC.

The chain is built from TRBV25-1 and TRBJ2-5; 8 positions agree with TRBD1. This CDR3 region has 14 residues. Germline V gene data show CDR1 as MGHDK and CDR2 as SYGVNS. Germline trimming cut 3 bases from V and 5 bases from J; bases unmatched to any gene: 5. CDR3 amino acids: CASSDDRGAETQYF. CDR3 coding DNA: TGTGCCAGCAGTGATGACAGGGGAGCGGAGACCCAGTACTTC.

The rearrangement uses TRBV7-2 and TRBJ1-2; tentative D call: TRBD1 (6 bases). The V end lost 1 base, the J end lost 7 bases, and 13 bases lay between the germline ends. CDR3 length equals 14 residues. Germline CDR1 is SGHTA and CDR2 is FQGNSA. The CDR3 reads CASSLGTGTSGYTF. The CDR3, as DNA: TGTGCCAGCAGCTTAGGTACAGGGACGAGTGGCTACACCTTC. The variable domain in full, completed from reference TRBV7-2 and TRBJ1-2, reads GAGVSQSPSNKVTEKGKDVELRCDPISGHTALYWYRQSLGQGLEFLIYFQGNSAPDKSGLPSDRFSAERTGGSVSTLTIQRTQQEDSAVYLCASSLGTGTSGYTFGSGTRLTVV.

The rearrangement joins TRBV11-2 to TRBJ1-1; D not resolved. From germline, CDR1 is SGHAT and CDR2 FQNNGV. This CDR3 region has 14 residues. Trimming removed 0 bases from V and 6 bases from J, with 11 bases in between. The CDR3 DNA reads TGTGCCAGCAGCTTAGAAGGTTCGGGGTCTGAAGCTTTCTTT. Translation gives CASSLEGSGSEAFF.

This chain uses TRBV7-9 with TRBJ2-5; D might be TRBD1 or TRBD2, each matching 5 bases. The CDR3 sequence is 14 residues long. The germline V gene encodes CDR1 SEHNR and CDR2 FQNEAQ (reference sequence). V lost 4 bases to trimming and J lost 2 bases, with 11 bases between them. The DNA for the CDR3 is TGTGCCAGCAGCTGGGACGGACCTCAAGAGACCCAGTACTTC. Its protein is CASSWDGPQETQYF.

The chain is built from TRBV7-2 and TRBJ1-2; 7 nucleotides agree with TRBD1. Per the germline V gene, CDR1 is SGHTA and CDR2 is FQGNSA. V was pared by 7 bases and J by 8 bases, with 7 bases of the junction left unmatched. This CDR3 spans 12 amino acids. The CDR3 loop reads CASNAQGSGYTF. CDR3 DNA sequence: TGTGCCAGCAACGCACAGGGGAGCGGCTACACCTTC.

This clone was counted only a few times. The chain employs TRBV30 and TRBJ2-2; maybe TRBD2 (6 bases). Looked up from germline, CDR1 is GTSNPN and CDR2 is SVGIG (reference sequence). This CDR3 comprises 13 residues. Trimming took 5 bases from V and 6 from J, leaving 13 bases between them. CDR3 coding DNA: TGTGCCTGGGTGGGGACTCACTCCGGGGAGCTGTTTTTT. Protein: CAWVGTHSGELFF.

This clone showed up just a few times. This sample also contains other DNA sequences that code for the same CDR3. As DNA, the CDR3 is TGTGCCAGCAGCTTAGAGGGGTATGGCTACACCTTC. Translated, it gives CASSLEGYGYTF. The rearrangement uses TRBV7-9 and TRBJ1-2; the D gene is possibly TRBD1 (5 bases). CDR3 length equals 12 residues. Germline V CDR1 and CDR2: SEHNR, FQNEAQ (reference sequence). Trimming took 1 base from V and 5 from J, leaving 5 bases between them.

This sequence joins TRBV2 and TRBJ2-1; 9 bases match TRBD2. Germline CDR1 is SNHLY and CDR2 is FYNNEI. Trimming cost V 7 bases and J 7 bases; bases outside gene matches: 11. This CDR3 has 15 residues. This CDR3 reads CASNLGASGVNEQFF. As DNA, the CDR3 is TGTGCCAGCAATCTCGGGGCTAGCGGGGTAAATGAGCAGTTCTTC.

V is TRBV6-5 and J is TRBJ2-5, with 10 bases aligning to TRBD1. CDR3 length equals 15 residues. With 6 bases clipped from V and 4 bases from J, the junction kept 8 bases outside the gene matches. Germline V gives CDR1 MNHEY, CDR2 SVGAGI. CDR3: CASSRGQGLRETQYF. CDR3 in DNA: TGTGCCAGCAGCAGGGGACAGGGGCTGCGAGAGACCCAGTACTTC.

This sequence joins TRBV9 and TRBJ2-3; D is uncertain. The CDR3 is made up of 12 amino acids. CDR1 and CDR2 from the germline V gene are SGDLS and YYNGEE. Trimming took off 0 bases at V and 6 bases at J, with 5 bases between the two ends. The CDR3 DNA sequence: TGTGCCAGCAGCGTAGCTCCTGATACGCAGTATTTT. It is translated as CASSVAPDTQYF.

This clone appeared a few times. This chain uses TRBV6-5 with TRBJ1-2; 8 nucleotides line up with TRBD1. The trim removed 10 bases at V and 6 bases at J, leaving 4 bases unmatched. CDR3 length: 11 amino acids. Germline lookup yields CDR1 MNHEY and CDR2 SVGAGI. CDR3: CATGQGHGYTF. The CDR3 DNA reads as TGTGCCACCGGACAGGGTCATGGCTACACCTTC.

This chain uses TRBV10-3 with TRBJ2-5; D is undetermined. The CDR3 runs to 15 residues. V lost 8 bases and J lost 5, with 21 bases in between. Germline CDR1 reads ENHRY; CDR2 reads SYGVKD. The CDR3 region is CAIQSSQVLSETQYF. The CDR3 region has the DNA TGTGCCATCCAATCGAGTCAAGTGTTGAGCGAGACCCAGTACTTC.

This clone was seen a handful of times. The gene calls are TRBV28 and TRBJ1-1, with a tentative D call TRBD1 (5 bases). The length of the CDR3 is 11 residues. CDR1 and CDR2 from the germline V gene are MDHEN and SYDVKM. V was pared by 5 bases and J by 7 bases, with 8 bases between. This CDR3 reads CASSTTVEAFF. The CDR3, as DNA: TGTGCCAGCAGTACGACAGTTGAAGCTTTCTTT.

The chain links TRBV19 to TRBJ1-4; maybe TRBD1 (5 bases). CDR1 is LNHDA, CDR2 SQIVND, per germline (reference sequence). The germline V and J ends were trimmed by 5 bases and 7 bases, with 17 bases remaining between them. CDR3 length: 15 amino acids. As DNA, the CDR3 is TGTGCCAGTAGTCAGTCAGGGATTCGCCGTGAAAAACTGTTTTTT. Protein sequence: CASSQSGIRREKLFF.

CDR3 region: CASGFGESGLETQYF. DNA of the CDR3: TGTGCTAGTGGTTTTGGAGAGTCGGGGTTGGAGACCCAGTACTTC. This chain connects TRBV12-5 to TRBJ2-5, with D possibly matching TRBD2 (5 bases). Germline V gene lookup returns CDR1 LGHNT and CDR2 FRNRAP. Deletions cut 3 bases from V and 5 bases from J, with 16 bases between. There are 15 residues in the CDR3.

This clone was detected only once. V gene TRBV7-2 combines with J gene TRBJ2-5; TRBD1 agrees at 7 bases. V lost 2 bases, J lost 5 bases, and 5 bases stayed unmatched. The CDR3 is 14 amino acids. Germline CDR1 reads SGHTA; CDR2 reads FQGNSA. This CDR3 is CASSLMTGYETQYF. The CDR3 DNA follows: TGTGCCAGCAGCTTAATGACAGGGTACGAGACCCAGTACTTC.

This clone was observed a handful of times. V and J are TRBV25-1 and TRBJ2-6; D is undetermined. The germline V gene encodes CDR1 MGHDK and CDR2 SYGVNS. The CDR3 is 15 residues long. V was shortened by 3 bases and J by 0 bases, with 6 bases between the two germline ends. The CDR3 loop reads CASSDIGSGANVLTF. CDR3 coding DNA: TGTGCCAGCAGTGATATCGGCTCTGGGGCCAACGTCCTGACTTTC. Looking up the rest from reference TRBV25-1 and TRBJ2-6 gives the full variable domain: EADIYQTPRYLVIGTGKKITLECSQTMGHDKMYWYQQDPGMELHLIHYSYGVNSTEKGDLSSESTVSRIRTEHFPLTLESARPSHTSQYLCASSDIGSGANVLTFGAGSRLTVL.

The chain links TRBV28 to TRBJ2-7; TRBD2 might be the D (6 bases). V was cut by 4 bases and J by 7 bases, with 20 bases left in between. The CDR3 loop spans 15 amino acids. Germline CDR1 MDHEN, CDR2 SYDVKM. The chain's CDR3 is CASSSPAGRKEEQYF. CDR3 sequence (DNA): TGTGCCAGCAGTTCCCCGGCGGGACGTAAAGAGGAGCAGTACTTC.

V is TRBV7-6 and J is TRBJ2-7; D might be TRBD1 (5 bases). CDR3 size: 13 residues. In germline, CDR1 is SGHVS, CDR2 FNYEAQ. The V end lost 1 base, the J end lost 1 base, and 5 bases lay between the germline ends. CDR3: CASSLDRSYEQYF. The CDR3 DNA follows: TGTGCCAGCAGCTTAGACAGGTCCTACGAGCAGTACTTC.

This clone was recorded a few times. The genes are TRBV5-1 and TRBJ2-5; D remains ambiguous. This CDR3 is built from 13 residues. Trimming stripped 0 bases from V and 5 bases from J, with 8 bases between. Germline assignment: CDR1 SGHRS and CDR2 YFSETQ. The CDR3 region is CASSLDRGETQYF. The CDR3 nucleotides are TGCGCCAGCAGCTTGGATCGTGGGGAGACCCAGTACTTC.

This clone was seen only a few times. The CDR3 reads CASSLDRGPSYEQYF. For the CDR3, the DNA is TGTGCCAGCAGCTTAGACAGGGGCCCATCGTACGAGCAGTACTTC. The chain links TRBV7-6 to TRBJ2-7; 7 positions match TRBD1. The V gene's germline CDR1 is SGHVS and CDR2 FNYEAQ. The length of the CDR3 is 15 residues. V lost 1 base, J lost 4 bases, and 7 bases stayed unmatched.